The 10 T cell receptor beta chains below all came from one sample that was sequenced in a study of blood T cells in healthy people across ages. Using a J-beta primer mix together with a sample-barcoded 5' primer, a second PCR was run for roughly 7 to 11 cycles. Each CDR3 protein gets one entry after TCRdb re-called the 5' RACE reads with MiXCR. The data contain about 1,500,000 distinct CDR3 sequences, about 40% of them singletons. Sequencing used blood. The receptors come from a woman in her late teens or twenties in good health.

The chain couples TRBV7-2 to TRBJ2-3; TRBD1 agrees at 8 bases. The CDR3 runs 15 residues. The germline V gene has CDR1 SGHTA and CDR2 FQGNSA. The trim removed 1 base at V and 8 bases at J, leaving 8 bases unmatched. The CDR3 sequence is CASSLVTGVAGTQYF. CDR3 in DNA: TGTGCCAGCAGCTTAGTGACAGGGGTGGCAGGTACGCAGTATTTT.

The V gene is TRBV2, the J gene TRBJ2-1, with TRBD2 matching over 7 bases. J lost 9 bases, V lost 2 bases, and 7 bases had no gene match. Germline CDR1 SNHLY, CDR2 FYNNEI. This CDR3 has 14 residues. The CDR3: CASSESGNGSEQFF. CDR3 coding DNA: TGTGCCAGCAGTGAAAGCGGGAACGGAAGTGAGCAGTTCTTC.

This clonotype was recorded at least ten times. This chain uses TRBV27 with TRBJ2-7; 8 nucleotides line up with TRBD2. CDR1 and CDR2 from the germline V gene are MNHEY and SMNVEV (reference sequence). The CDR3 runs 15 residues. Trimming at V came to 5 bases and at J to 2 bases, leaving 8 bases not matched to a gene. This CDR3 is CASSPRTSGTYEQYF. The CDR3 nucleotides are TGTGCCAGCAGTCCCCGCACTAGCGGTACCTACGAGCAGTACTTC.

The chain couples TRBV4-2 to TRBJ2-5; the match to TRBD1 covers 7 bases. Per the germline V gene, CDR1 is LGHNA and CDR2 is YNFKEQ. The CDR3 totals 16 residues. Losses at the gene ends were 4 bases for V and 5 bases for J; bases not matched to a gene: 13. The CDR3 protein is CASSPRYDRADETQYF. The CDR3 DNA sequence: TGTGCCAGCAGCCCCCGTTACGACAGGGCGGACGAGACCCAGTACTTC.

The V call is TRBV20-1, the J call TRBJ2-7; possibly TRBD1 for D (5 bases). This CDR3 comprises 14 residues. The V gene lost 0 bases and the J gene lost 4 bases, with 13 bases spanning the gap. Germline values: CDR1 DFQATT, CDR2 SNEGSKA (reference sequence). In nucleotides, the CDR3 is TGCAGTGCTAGAGATCTCCAGGGTCGGTACGAGCAGTACTTC. Amino acid sequence: CSARDLQGRYEQYF.

This sequence joins TRBV11-2 and TRBJ2-7, with TRBD1 as a possible D gene (5 bases). V lost 5 bases and J lost 3, with 20 bases in between. This CDR3 contains 16 residues. Germline assignment: CDR1 SGHAT and CDR2 FQNNGV. The CDR3 sequence is CASSLAGQGRYYEQYF. The CDR3 DNA follows: TGTGCCAGCAGCCTCGCAGGGCAAGGGCGTTACTACGAGCAGTACTTC.

In this sample, this clonotype turned up once. The CDR3: CASRPGRYYGYTF. CDR3 DNA: TGTGCCAGCAGGCCCGGACGGTACTATGGCTACACCTTC. V gene TRBV6-5 combines with J gene TRBJ1-2; D not resolved. This CDR3 region has 13 residues. The ends were cut back, 6 bases at V and 3 bases at J, with 11 bases in the middle. Germline V gives CDR1 MNHEY, CDR2 SVGAGI.

The CDR3 is CATSRDNSGTGDTEAFF. CDR3 nucleotides: TGTGCCACCAGCAGAGATAACTCCGGGACAGGGGACACTGAAGCTTTCTTT. J is TRBJ1-1 and V is TRBV15; 10 bases map to TRBD1. The length of the CDR3 is 17 residues. The germline gives CDR1 LNHNV, CDR2 YYDKDF (reference sequence). Trimming cost V 0 bases and J 3 bases; bases outside gene matches: 7. Full variable domain (remainder filled in from reference TRBV15 and TRBJ1-1): DAMVIQNPRYQVTQFGKPVTLSCSQTLNHNVMYWYQQKSSQAPKLLFHYYDKDFNNEADTPDNFQSRRPNTSFCFLDIRSPGLGDTAMYLCATSRDNSGTGDTEAFFGQGTRLTVV.

The DNA for the CDR3 is TGCAGTGCTAGGACTCTCGTGGGGGATACGCAGTATTTT. Amino acids: CSARTLVGDTQYF. The genes are TRBV20-1 and TRBJ2-3; D remains unclear. The CDR3 totals 13 residues. V gave up 3 bases and J gave up 6 bases, with 13 bases separating them. Germline CDR1 DFQATT, CDR2 SNEGSKA (reference sequence).

The CDR3 is CVTREITDTQYF. CDR3 coding DNA: TGCGTCACCCGGGAGATTACAGATACGCAGTATTTT. The rearrangement joins TRBV29-1 to TRBJ2-3, with a tentative D call TRBD2 (6 bases). The CDR3 covers 12 residues. In germline, CDR1 is SQVTM, CDR2 ANQGSEA.